Reported below is one T cell receptor beta chain. Its antigen is undetermined. The data are from a study of circulating CD8 cells and anti-PD-1 response in melanoma. Study details: Anti-PD-1 was first-line therapy for about 50% of the 13 patients.

TCR libraries were prepared from approximately 15 ng of total RNA with the QIAseq Immune Repertoire TCR panel. TCRdb redid the calling of the reads with MiXCR, one entry per CDR3 protein. The sample holds roughly 430 distinct CDR3 sequences; roughly a tenth are singletons and the top ten take 36%. From live CD3+CD8+TCRalphabeta+ cells, four PD-1 and/or TIGIT subsets were sorted. Study-wide findings and caveats: Published repertoire comparisons used only baseline and M1 samples. Clonotype sharing was highest between DPOS and TIGIT subsets. No tumor material was available, so peptide assays assessed reactivity.

The sample consisted of CD8+ T cells from PBMCs, taken at baseline or after one month of anti-PD-1 therapy (not recorded which). The TCR comes from a human donor with melanoma.

The CDR3 sequence: CASSGGEGPDEQYF. The CDR3 region has the DNA TGTGCCAGCAGTGGGGGGGAGGGCCCTGACGAGCAGTACTTC. The chain employs TRBV27 and TRBJ2-7, with TRBD2 matching 7 bases. From germline, CDR1 is MNHEY and CDR2 SMNVEV (reference sequence). With V trimmed by 5 bases and J by 5 bases, 9 bases remained unmatched. This CDR3 spans 14 amino acids.